Each of the 3 T cell receptor beta chains below was sequenced from the same sample in a study of regulatory T cells in long-lasting Graves disease. Building of the TCR beta libraries involved iRepertoire HTBI primers and Arm-PCR of CDR3 regions. In TCRdb, the multiplex PCR reads were re-called with MiXCR into one record per CDR3 protein. The sample has 550,000 or so distinct CDR3 sequences; 12% are singletons. The time point denotes: newly diagnosed GD, antithyroid drugs for less than 3 months. PBMC RNA was the source of the TCR library. These data also featured in a second study, about T cells in Graves' hyperthyroidism and ophthalmopathy.

The specimen comprised peripheral blood mononuclear cells (PBMCs), sampled at new diagnosis, from a patient treated with antithyroid drugs. These receptors came from a woman in her 30s with Graves disease.

The V and J genes are TRBV24-1 and TRBJ1-4; 9 nucleotides agree with TRBD1. Germline V lookup: CDR1 KGHDR, CDR2 SFDVKD. The ends lost 4 bases at V and 5 bases at J; junction bases unmatched: 4. This CDR3 spans 15 amino acids. The CDR3 sequence is CATSDPGTGNEKLFF. In nucleotides, the CDR3 is TGTGCCACCAGTGACCCCGGGACAGGGAATGAAAAACTGTTTTTT.

This clonotype was found many times. The chain couples TRBV6-2 or TRBV6-3 to TRBJ2-3; the match to TRBD1 covers 8 bases. Per the germline V gene, CDR1 is MNHEY and CDR2 is SVGEGT. With 6 bases clipped from V and 11 bases from J, the junction kept 13 bases outside the gene matches. The CDR3 extends over 14 amino acids. CDR3 protein: CASRSHAGGGKQYF. The CDR3 nucleotides are TGTGCCAGCAGATCTCACGCAGGGGGCGGTAAGCAGTATTTT.

This clonotype was seen many times. V gene TRBV6-1 combines with J gene TRBJ1-1, with TRBD1 as a possible D gene (5 bases). Germline assignment: CDR1 MNHNS and CDR2 SASEGT. The CDR3 contains 13 residues. V was trimmed by 7 bases and J by 0 bases, leaving 9 bases between them. CDR3 sequence: CASTLRVNTEAFF. The CDR3 DNA is TGTGCCAGCACCCTCAGGGTGAACACTGAAGCTTTCTTT.